Listed below are T cell receptor beta chains from one sample, sequenced in a study of blood T cell repertoires in COVID-19. This table comes from immunoSEQ multiplex PCR, and its TCRdb copy is limited to in-frame clones, with some not included. The sample carries over 100,000 clones, about 91% recorded once. Sequencing input: peripheral blood. The source is a man over 45 with acute or convalescent COVID-19. Each CDR3 is given with its conserved first and last residue. Fields, in order: CDR3 length, D gene, V gene, clone size, J gene, CDR3 protein, CDR3 DNA. A D gene is named only where the DNA matches it firmly. Not all rows give a size; the values are once, few, many and, for expanded clones, a class.

length: 16; D: TRBD1; V: TRBV3-1/TRBV3-2; size: NA; J: TRBJ2-1; CDR3: CASSQDWAQGVDEQFF; DNA: TGTGCCAGCAGCCAAGATTGGGCACAGGGGGTGGATGAGCAGTTCTTC
length: 15; D: NA; V: TRBV5-1; size: NA; J: TRBJ1-2; CDR3: CASSPEGAYYYGYTF; DNA: TGCGCCAGCAGCCCCGAAGGGGCTTACTACTATGGCTACACCTTC
length: 16; D: TRBD1; V: TRBV24-1; size: NA; J: TRBJ1-5; CDR3: CATSETTGLGNQPQHF; DNA: TGTGCCACCAGTGAAACGACAGGGTTGGGCAATCAGCCCCAGCATTTT
length: 13; D: NA; V: TRBV11-3; size: NA; J: TRBJ2-2; CDR3: CASSLVRTGELFF; DNA: TGTGCCAGCAGCTTAGTGCGGACCGGGGAGCTGTTTTTT
length: 16; D: TRBD2; V: TRBV27; size: NA; J: TRBJ2-2; CDR3: CASRKLAGVRGGELFF; DNA: TGTGCCAGCAGGAAACTAGCGGGAGTCCGGGGCGGGGAGCTGTTTTTT
length: 15; D: NA; V: TRBV28; size: few; J: TRBJ1-2; CDR3: CASSFTGSAGWGYTF; DNA: TGTGCCAGCAGTTTCACAGGCTCTGCGGGGTGGGGCTACACCTTC
length: 15; D: TRBD1; V: TRBV7-9; size: NA; J: TRBJ1-1; CDR3: CASSRQGTANTEAFF; DNA: TGTGCCAGCAGCCGACAGGGGACGGCGAACACTGAAGCTTTCTTT
length: 15; D: NA; V: TRBV19; size: NA; J: TRBJ1-2; CDR3: CASSIDRRGRYGYTF; DNA: TGTGCCAGTAGTATAGATCGCAGGGGAAGATATGGCTACACCTTC
length: 15; D: NA; V: TRBV7-2; size: NA; J: TRBJ1-3; CDR3: CASSLGSYSGNTIYF; DNA: TGTGCCAGCAGCTTAGGGAGTTACTCTGGAAACACCATATATTTT
length: 18; D: NA; V: TRBV7-9; size: NA; J: TRBJ1-6; CDR3: CASSLDRAGRVNNSPLHF; DNA: TGTGCCAGCAGCTTAGACAGGGCCGGGCGTGTTAATAATTCACCCCTCCACTTT
length: 15; D: NA; V: TRBV5-1; size: once; J: TRBJ2-7; CDR3: CASSSSGLNRGEQYF; DNA: TGCGCCAGCAGCTCCTCCGGCCTGAATCGCGGCGAGCAGTACTTC
length: 14; D: NA; V: TRBV7-3; size: NA; J: TRBJ1-1; CDR3: CASSLLHSNTEAFF; DNA: TGTGCCAGCAGCTTATTACATTCGAACACTGAAGCTTTCTTT
length: 14; D: TRBD2; V: TRBV2; size: few; J: TRBJ2-2; CDR3: CAIGTSGNTGELFF; DNA: TGTGCCATCGGGACTAGCGGCAACACCGGGGAGCTGTTTTTT
length: 16; D: NA; V: TRBV6-5; size: NA; J: TRBJ2-1; CDR3: CASSYLTSFRGGEQFF; DNA: TGTGCCAGCAGTTACTTAACTAGCTTCCGCGGAGGTGAGCAGTTCTTC
length: 14; D: NA; V: TRBV5-1; size: NA; J: TRBJ2-1; CDR3: CASSRARGDNEQFF; DNA: TGCGCCAGCAGTCGGGCCAGGGGGGACAATGAGCAGTTCTTC
length: 15; D: NA; V: TRBV11-3; size: NA; J: TRBJ2-1; CDR3: CASSSQPGGQGEQFF; DNA: TGTGCCAGCAGCTCGCAGCCGGGGGGCCAGGGTGAGCAGTTCTTC
length: 13; D: TRBD1; V: TRBV5-1; size: NA; J: TRBJ2-7; CDR3: CASSRRTGDEQYF; DNA: TGCGCCAGCAGCCGAAGGACAGGGGACGAGCAGTACTTC
length: 15; D: TRBD2; V: TRBV2; size: NA; J: TRBJ2-2; CDR3: CASTLTSGSTGELFF; DNA: TGTGCCAGCACCTTGACTAGCGGGAGCACCGGGGAGCTGTTTTTT
length: 16; D: NA; V: TRBV19; size: NA; J: TRBJ2-4; CDR3: CASSIGSGANKNIQYF; DNA: TGTGCCAGTAGTATAGGGTCTGGGGCTAATAAAAACATTCAGTACTTC
length: 16; D: NA; V: TRBV15; size: once; J: TRBJ1-3; CDR3: CATTKRHDSPGNTIYF; DNA: TGTGCCACCACGAAGAGGCACGATTCACCTGGAAACACCATATATTTT
length: 14; D: NA; V: TRBV7-8; size: once; J: TRBJ1-5; CDR3: CASSLGVRGQPQHF; DNA: TGTGCCAGCAGCTTAGGGGTTCGGGGTCAGCCCCAGCATTTT
length: 14; D: NA; V: TRBV14; size: NA; J: TRBJ1-1; CDR3: CASSRIQWGAEAFF; DNA: TGTGCCAGCAGTCGTATTCAATGGGGCGCTGAAGCTTTCTTT
length: 11; D: NA; V: TRBV7-8; size: NA; J: TRBJ2-7; CDR3: CASSFNYEQYF; DNA: TGTGCCAGCAGCTTTAACTACGAGCAGTACTTC
length: 15; D: TRBD2; V: TRBV5-1; size: once; J: TRBJ2-1; CDR3: CASSLTGTSGGEQFF; DNA: TGCGCCAGCAGCTTGACCGGGACTAGCGGGGGTGAGCAGTTCTTC
length: 15; D: TRBD1; V: TRBV7-9; size: once; J: TRBJ1-5; CDR3: CASSSTGTGIGTQHF; DNA: TGTGCCAGCAGCTCCACCGGGACAGGGATCGGGACCCAGCATTTT
length: 14; D: TRBD1; V: TRBV5-1; size: NA; J: TRBJ1-6; CDR3: CASSATGGNSPLHF; DNA: TGCGCCAGCAGTGCAACAGGGGGCAATTCACCCCTCCACTTT
length: 15; D: NA; V: TRBV7-8; size: NA; J: TRBJ2-7; CDR3: CASSLVDLSGREQYF; DNA: TGTGCCAGCAGCTTAGTAGATTTGAGTGGTAGAGAGCAGTACTTC
length: 13; D: NA; V: TRBV19; size: many; J: TRBJ2-3; CDR3: CASSTGFLDTQYF; DNA: TGTGCCAGTAGTACAGGGTTTCTAGATACGCAGTATTTT
length: 15; D: TRBD1; V: TRBV29-1; size: NA; J: TRBJ2-7; CDR3: CSAKGTEFSPYEQYF; DNA: TGCAGTGCGAAGGGGACAGAGTTCTCCCCCTACGAGCAGTACTTC